Listed below are T cell receptor beta chains from one sample, sequenced in a study of cytomegalovirus exposure and HLA in healthy donors. TCRdb's table, derived via immunoSEQ multiplex PCR, lists solely in-frame clones and lacks some. The table includes about 50,000 clones, roughly 92% detected once. The sequenced material came from PBMCs. The source of these receptors is a man aged 18 to 35 in good health and CMV-seronegative. CDR3s include the opening cysteine and the closing phenylalanine or tryptophan. The D gene is left open where the match is weak. Size is omitted from some rows. Given values are once, few, many or a class for expanded clones.

abundance	v_gene	d_gene	j_gene	CDR3aa	CDR3nt
-	TRBV27	TRBD2	TRBJ2-3	CASRGLAGKGLVTDTQYF	TGTGCCAGCAGGGGACTAGCGGGAAAGGGTTTAGTCACAGATACGCAGTATTTT
-	TRBV5-8	-	TRBJ2-6	CARYYRGSGANVLTF	TGTGCCAGATATTATAGGGGGTCTGGGGCCAACGTCCTGACTTTC
-	TRBV6-1	TRBD1	TRBJ1-1	CASSEMGQGLGEAFF	TGTGCCAGCAGTGAGATGGGACAGGGATTAGGGGAAGCTTTCTTT
-	TRBV19	-	TRBJ2-7	CASTSSYEQYF	TGTGCCAGTACCTCTTCCTACGAGCAGTACTTC
-	TRBV7-6	TRBD2	TRBJ2-3	CASSPSGTDTQYF	TGTGCCAGCAGCCCTAGCGGGACTGATACGCAGTATTTT
-	TRBV5-4	TRBD2	TRBJ2-3	CASSPGTSGSERITQYF	TGTGCCAGCAGCCCTGGGACTAGCGGGAGCGAGAGGATTACGCAGTATTTT
once	TRBV10-3	-	TRBJ1-2	CAISESPAGAGKDGYTF	TGTGCCATCAGTGAGTCTCCGGCGGGCGCCGGGAAAGATGGCTACACCTTC
once	TRBV11-2	TRBD1	TRBJ2-1	CASNQGQGYNEQFF	TGTGCCAGCAACCAGGGACAGGGATACAATGAGCAGTTCTTC
-	TRBV5-4	TRBD2	TRBJ2-2	CASSFSGVNTGELFF	TGTGCCAGCAGCTTTAGCGGGGTTAACACCGGGGAGCTGTTTTTT
-	TRBV6-5	TRBD2	TRBJ2-7	CASSTRAGVTYEQYF	TGTGCCAGCAGTACTAGAGCGGGAGTAACCTACGAGCAGTACTTC
-	TRBV29-1	TRBD2	TRBJ2-4	CSAPLGGGRENIQYF	TGCAGCGCTCCGCTGGGCGGCGGGAGGGAAAACATTCAGTACTTC
-	TRBV11-2	TRBD1	TRBJ2-3	CASSLDLGQWPDTQYF	TGTGCCAGCAGCTTAGATCTGGGACAGTGGCCAGATACGCAGTATTTT
-	TRBV6-1	-	TRBJ1-3	CASSERGDTRSGNTIYF	TGTGCCAGCAGTGAACGGGGGGACACTCGCTCTGGAAACACCATATATTTT
-	TRBV28	-	TRBJ2-7	CASSRPGSATYEQYF	TGTGCCAGCAGCCGCCCGGGTTCAGCGACCTACGAGCAGTACTTC
-	TRBV7-2	-	TRBJ2-4	CASSLSWQGNIQYF	TGTGCCAGCAGCTTATCCTGGCAGGGGAACATTCAGTACTTC
-	TRBV9	TRBD2	TRBJ2-1	CASSPAGASYEQFF	TGTGCCAGCAGCCCAGCGGGAGCGAGCTATGAGCAGTTCTTC
-	TRBV29-1	-	TRBJ2-3	CSASSADTQYF	TGCAGCGCTTCTAGCGCAGATACGCAGTATTTT